Listed here are 27 T cell receptor beta chains from one sample, sequenced in a study of shared clonotypes between healthy human individuals. Measured with immunoSEQ multiplex PCR; TCRdb has only the in-frame clones, and not every one. The data contain about 2 million clones, roughly 95% of them singletons. Specimen: naive CD4+ T cells sorted from blood. As for subset: CD45RA+ positively selected. These receptors came from a man between 18 and 35 years old in good health.

V is TRBV7-6 and J is TRBJ1-4; 10 positions match TRBD1. CDR1 SGHVS and CDR2 FNYEAQ come from the germline V gene. Trimming removed 4 bases from V and 8 bases from J; junction bases left unmatched: 4. The CDR3 covers 14 residues. CDR3 bases: TGTGCCAGCAGCTCCGGACAGGGGGGGGAAAAACTGTTTTTT. Translation gives CASSSGQGGEKLFF.

This chain connects TRBV4-2 to TRBJ2-6; D is undetermined. CDR3 length: 19 residues. Germline-derived CDR1 and CDR2 are LGHNA and YNFKEQ. The V end lost 0 bases, the J end lost 1 base, and 16 bases lay between the germline ends. CDR3 nucleotides: TGTGCCAGCAGCCAAGATCAGGCGGCTTCCGGATCTGGGGCCAACGTCCTGACTTTC. Translating gives CASSQDQAASGSGANVLTF.

As regards this clone: The same CDR3 arises from other DNA sequences in this sample as well. This chain links TRBV30 with TRBJ1-5; D is undetermined. This CDR3 has 14 amino acids. The V and J ends lost 0 bases and 0 bases respectively, with 6 bases between them. CDR1 and CDR2 from the germline V gene are GTSNPN and SVGIG (reference sequence). In DNA, the CDR3 is TGTGCCTGGAGTGTAACCAATAGCAATCAGCCCCAGCATTTT. This encodes CAWSVTNSNQPQHF.

The chain has TRBV5-6 and TRBJ2-1; a possible D gene is TRBD1 (5 bases). The germline V gene encodes CDR1 SGHDT and CDR2 YYEEEE. The length of the CDR3 is 13 residues. V was shortened by 6 bases and J by 9 bases, with 16 bases between the two germline ends. CDR3 nucleotide sequence: TGTGCCAGCACCCTCTGGGGCGGCGCTGAGCAGTTCTTC. Translating it yields CASTLWGGAEQFF.

The rearrangement links TRBV10-2 to TRBJ2-2; no definite D call. Trimming left V 10 bases short and J 0 bases short, with 9 bases between. CDR1 and CDR2 (germline): WSHSY, SAAADI. CDR3 length: 13 residues. CDR3 amino acids: CANRATNTGELFF. CDR3 DNA: TGCGCCAACCGGGCCACGAACACCGGGGAGCTGTTTTTT.

CDR3 bases: TGTGCCAGCAGGGGGACAGGGAGAAGCTACAATGAGCAGTTCTTC. It is translated as CASRGTGRSYNEQFF. This chain connects TRBV2 to TRBJ2-1; 9 bases map to TRBD1. V dropped 6 bases and J dropped 3; count of bases not matched to a gene: 6. Germline V gives CDR1 SNHLY, CDR2 FYNNEI. The length of the CDR3 is 15 residues. Combining the CDR3 with reference TRBV2 and TRBJ2-1 gives the whole variable domain EPEVTQTPSHQVTQMGQEVILRCVPISNHLYFYWYRQILGQKVEFLVSFYNNEISEKSEIFDDQFSVERPDGSNFTLKIRSTKLEDSAMYFCASRGTGRSYNEQFFGPGTRLTVL.

A word on this clone: The same CDR3 also results from other DNA sequences found in this sample. The genes are TRBV29-1 and TRBJ2-5; the D gene could be TRBD1 or TRBD2 (5 bases each). With 2 bases removed from V and 5 bases from J, the gap between germline ends came to 9 bases. The CDR3 has 12 amino acids. CDR1 is SQVTM and CDR2 is ANQGSEA in the germline V gene. The CDR3 DNA reads TGCAGCGTTGAACGGGGCTCGGAGACCCAGTACTTC. Protein: CSVERGSETQYF.

This sequence joins TRBV6-1 and TRBJ2-1; 9 bases map to TRBD2. Germline V gene sequence: CDR1 MNHNS, CDR2 SASEGT. The CDR3 totals 17 residues. V trimming: 2 bases; J trimming: 0 bases; junction bases outside the gene matches: 5. Here the CDR3 reads CASSEYSGSISYNEQFF. As DNA, the CDR3 is TGTGCCAGCAGTGAATATAGCGGGAGTATCTCCTACAATGAGCAGTTCTTC.

The V and J genes are TRBV6-5 and TRBJ1-1; no clear D gene. This CDR3 is 14 amino acids long. CDR1 and CDR2 (germline): MNHEY, SVGAGI. V was clipped by 8 bases and J by 0 bases, with 13 bases between them. This chain's CDR3 is CASRQVGLNTEAFF. The CDR3, as DNA: TGTGCCAGCCGCCAGGTGGGCCTGAACACTGAAGCTTTCTTT.

The V and J genes are TRBV5-1 and TRBJ2-7, with D perhaps matching TRBD2 (6 bases). In germline, CDR1 is SGHRS, CDR2 YFSETQ. The V end was cut by 1 base, the J end by 0 bases, with 8 bases between. This CDR3 is 14 amino acids long. This chain's CDR3 is CASSLMEGSYEQYF. The CDR3 DNA reads as TGCGCCAGCAGCTTGATGGAGGGCTCCTACGAGCAGTACTTC.

The rearrangement uses TRBV5-6 and TRBJ2-2, with no clear D. This CDR3 has 18 amino acids. Germline loops: CDR1 SGHDT, CDR2 YYEEEE. Trimming removed 3 bases at V and 1 base at J, with 19 bases between. The CDR3 region has the DNA TGTGCCAGCAGCTCGAGACCATTCATAAGCCTGAACACCGGGGAGCTGTTTTTT. This codes for CASSSRPFISLNTGELFF.

The CDR3 sequence is CASSESLTGSNTEAFF. The CDR3 DNA reads as TGTGCCAGCAGTGAATCTCTAACAGGCTCGAACACTGAAGCTTTCTTT. The chain recombines TRBV6-1 with TRBJ1-1; possibly TRBD1 for D (5 bases). Between the trimmed V and J ends, which lost 2 bases and 1 base, there was a span of 14 bases. The CDR3 runs 16 residues. From germline, CDR1 is MNHNS and CDR2 SASEGT.

This sequence joins TRBV4-1 and TRBJ1-2; unclear D gene. The CDR3 consists of 15 residues. Germline CDR1 and CDR2: MGHRA and YSYEKL. The V end was cut by 6 bases, the J end by 4 bases, with 18 bases between. The DNA for the CDR3 is TGCGCCAGCAGAGTAGCGACGGAGCCCGTCTATGGCTACACCTTC. Protein product: CASRVATEPVYGYTF.

The gene calls are TRBV19 and TRBJ2-5, with D maybe TRBD2 (6 bases). Trimming took 5 bases from V and 4 from J, leaving 11 bases between them. This CDR3 has 13 residues. Germline assignment: CDR1 LNHDA and CDR2 SQIVND (reference sequence). CDR3 protein: CASSATSLETQYF. The CDR3 bases are TGTGCCAGTAGTGCGACTAGTTTAGAGACCCAGTACTTC.

J is TRBJ1-4 and V is TRBV9; 10 bases map to TRBD1. Per germline, CDR1 SGDLS and CDR2 YYNGEE. The CDR3 extends over 17 amino acids. J lost 0 bases, V lost 2 bases, and 4 bases had no gene match. The CDR3 DNA is TGTGCCAGCAGCGTGGGGACAGGGGCTGCAACTAATGAAAAACTGTTTTTT. It yields the protein CASSVGTGAATNEKLFF. Filled out from reference TRBV9 and TRBJ1-4, the complete variable domain reads DSGVTQTPKHLITATGQRVTLRCSPRSGDLSVYWYQQSLDQGLQFLIQYYNGEERAKGNILERFSAQQFPDLHSELNLSSLELGDSALYFCASSVGTGAATNEKLFFGSGTQLSVL.

The table lists this clone with a count of one. The chain has TRBV5-6 and TRBJ2-3; D unresolved. Per germline, CDR1 SGHDT and CDR2 YYEEEE. CDR3 length equals 11 residues. V was clipped by 4 bases and J by 4 bases, with 4 bases between them. The CDR3 DNA sequence: TGTGCCAGCAGCACCCCAGATACGCAGTATTTT. Its translation: CASSTPDTQYF.

This sequence joins TRBV29-1 and TRBJ1-1; a possible D gene is TRBD1 (6 bases). V shed 4 bases and J shed 4 bases, with 19 bases lying between them. In germline, CDR1 is SQVTM, CDR2 ANQGSEA. The CDR3 has 15 residues. CDR3 bases: TGCAGCGTTGCCGGTTGGAGGGGGGCTGTCACTGAAGCTTTCTTT. Encoded protein: CSVAGWRGAVTEAFF. The whole variable domain, remainder taken from reference TRBV29-1 and TRBJ1-1, is SAVISQKPSRDICQRGTSLTIQCQVDSQVTMMFWYRQQPGQSLTLIATANQGSEATYESGFVIDKFPISRPNLTFSTLTVSNMSPEDSSIYLCSVAGWRGAVTEAFFGQGTRLTVV.

CDR3 DNA sequence: TGTGCCAGCACAATAGGACAGGGGGTTACAGATACGCAGTATTTT. Its translation: CASTIGQGVTDTQYF. This rearrangement joins TRBV6-5 to TRBJ2-3, with 10 bases matching TRBD1. The length of the CDR3 is 15 residues. The germline V gene has CDR1 MNHEY and CDR2 SVGAGI. J was trimmed by 3 bases and V by 7 bases; bases with no gene match: 7.

The chain is built from TRBV5-4 and TRBJ2-3; 9 nucleotides match TRBD2. The CDR3 spans 15 residues. V lost 2 bases, J lost 1 base, and 2 bases stayed unmatched. Germline V gene sequence: CDR1 SGHNT, CDR2 YYREEE (reference sequence). The CDR3, as DNA: TGTGCCAGCAGCTTTTCTAGCGGGGGCACAGATACGCAGTATTTT. Translation: CASSFSSGGTDTQYF.

This rearrangement joins TRBV10-2 to TRBJ2-5; D may be TRBD1 or TRBD2 (5 bases each). The CDR3 has 14 residues. Germline lookup yields CDR1 WSHSY and CDR2 SAAADI. Trimming cost V 5 bases and J 1 base, with 11 bases left between them. CDR3 sequence reads: CASSSQGPQETQYF. The DNA for the CDR3 is TGCGCCAGCAGTTCGCAGGGACCCCAAGAGACCCAGTACTTC.

Note on this clone: The same CDR3 is also encoded by other DNA sequences in this sample. This chain uses TRBV5-1 with TRBJ2-5; D perhaps matches TRBD2 (6 bases). V was trimmed by 0 bases and J by 2 bases, leaving 14 bases between them. The germline gives CDR1 SGHRS, CDR2 YFSETQ. CDR3 length equals 16 residues. CDR3 protein: CASSLGGGTLQETQYF. CDR3 DNA sequence: TGCGCCAGCAGCTTGGGTGGGGGGACCCTTCAAGAGACCCAGTACTTC.

The CDR3 loop is CASSPRDEQFF. The CDR3 DNA reads as TGTGCCAGCAGTCCTCGCGATGAGCAGTTCTTC. The chain carries TRBV2 and TRBJ2-1; D gene uncertain. The CDR3 has 11 residues. V lost 5 bases to trimming and J lost 8 bases, with 7 bases between them. Per the germline V gene, CDR1 is SNHLY and CDR2 is FYNNEI.

The rearrangement joins TRBV10-3 to TRBJ1-5; perhaps TRBD1 as D (5 bases). CDR3 size: 14 residues. In germline, CDR1 is ENHRY, CDR2 SYGVKD. V lost 10 bases and J 9 bases, leaving 22 bases between the germline ends. The CDR3 DNA reads TGTGCCACTCGAATCGGGGCGGACGAGCGGCCCCAGCATTTT. As protein: CATRIGADERPQHF.

The chain combines TRBV7-2 with TRBJ1-6; possible D gene TRBD1, 6 bases. Trimming shortened V by 2 bases and J by 6 bases, and 11 bases separated the two germline ends. Germline CDR1 reads SGHTA; CDR2 reads FQGNSA. This CDR3 has 15 residues. CDR3: CASSLMSGANSPLHF. CDR3 nucleotides: TGTGCCAGCAGCTTAATGTCGGGGGCTAATTCACCCCTCCACTTT.

The rearrangement joins TRBV4-1 to TRBJ1-1; D unresolved. The CDR3 has 13 amino acids. With 0 bases removed from V and 5 bases from J, the gap between germline ends came to 7 bases. Germline CDR1 and CDR2: MGHRA and YSYEKL. The CDR3 here is CASSQDGRTEAFF. The CDR3 DNA follows: TGCGCCAGCAGCCAAGATGGGAGGACTGAAGCTTTCTTT.

This clone has just a few counts. The chain recombines TRBV2 with TRBJ1-1, with 11 bases matching TRBD1. The length of the CDR3 is 15 residues. In germline, CDR1 is SNHLY, CDR2 FYNNEI. Germline trimming cut 4 bases from V and 3 bases from J; bases unmatched to any gene: 4. The CDR3 is CASSVDRGQDTEAFF. The CDR3 nucleotides read TGTGCCAGCAGTGTGGACAGGGGGCAGGACACTGAAGCTTTCTTT. The full variable domain, its missing parts supplied by reference TRBV2 and TRBJ1-1, is EPEVTQTPSHQVTQMGQEVILRCVPISNHLYFYWYRQILGQKVEFLVSFYNNEISEKSEIFDDQFSVERPDGSNFTLKIRSTKLEDSAMYFCASSVDRGQDTEAFFGQGTRLTVV.

V gene TRBV6-6 combines with J gene TRBJ2-7, with D possibly being TRBD1 (5 bases). Trimming took off 7 bases at V and 0 bases at J, with 10 bases between the two ends. This CDR3 region has 13 residues. The germline CDR1 and CDR2 sequences are MNHNY and SVGAGI (reference sequence). CDR3 residues: CASKQGNSYEQYF. CDR3 sequence (DNA): TGTGCCAGCAAGCAGGGAAACTCCTACGAGCAGTACTTC.